The T cell receptor (beta chain) described here comes from a study of OX40 agonist ivuxolimab in advanced cancers. Study-level points and caveats: Compared with CD4+, CD8+ T cells on average had more expanded clones. Also present in some nonresponders was a low level of normalized T-cell clonal expansion. The 0.1-3.0 mg/kg partial responders had among the lowest clonal expansion. Clonal expansion was seen in CD4+ and CD8+ blood T cells by week 6 at 0.1 to 3.0 mg/kg.

Concerning this clone itself: Its target is not known.

With 0 bases removed from V and 3 bases from J, the gap between germline ends came to 12 bases. The CDR3 consists of 16 residues. The germline gives CDR1 LNHDA, CDR2 SQIVND (reference sequence). Repertoires were generated with immunoSEQ multiplex PCR, while TCRdb's copy carries only in-frame clones and drops some. The sample comprises 50,000 or so clones, roughly 87% of which are singletons, and over 5% rests with the top ten. The sequence came from an adult with an advanced solid tumor such as melanoma, head and neck, liver or kidney cancer. The chain joins TRBV19 to TRBJ1-5; possible D gene TRBD1, 5 bases. Sequencing was performed on CD4+ or CD8+ T cells sorted from blood, taken in a trial of the OX40 agonist ivuxolimab. The chain's CDR3 is CASSIDLGLLNQPQHF. CDR3 in DNA: TGTGCCAGTAGTATAGATTTGGGGCTGCTCAATCAGCCCCAGCATTTT.